This T cell receptor (beta chain) is drawn from a study of shared clonotypes between healthy human individuals. The authors combined CD45RO+ cells with CCR7-negative CD45RA+ TemRA cells as CD8 memory. Trimming took off 1 base at V and 1 base at J, with 11 bases between the two ends. Per germline, CDR1 MGHRA and CDR2 YSYEKL. This CDR3 region has 15 residues. Sequencing used immunoSEQ multiplex PCR; TCRdb keeps in-frame clones, though not all of them. The sample has a few hundred thousand clones; roughly 84% are singletons. The sample holds a few counts of this clone. This CDR3 is also generated by other DNA sequences in the sample.

This sequence originates from a man between 18 and 29 years old in good health. Sequencing used memory CD8+ T cells sorted from blood. Subset here: CD45RO+ cells pooled with CCR7-negative TemRA cells. This chain connects TRBV4-1 to TRBJ2-7, with a weak D call TRBD2 (7 bases). CDR3 region: CASSQAGGSSYEQYF. The CDR3 DNA sequence: TGCGCCAGCAGCCAAGCGGGGGGCTCTTCCTACGAGCAGTACTTC.